One T cell receptor beta chain is described in this entry. Its target is unknown. This sample is part of a study of cytomegalovirus exposure and HLA in healthy donors. Study at large: A subsequent analysis stated that the roughly 120 validation repertoires were run on the same platform as the approximately 660 first-cohort repertoires. Whole-study results and caveats: That first-cohort TCR clusters tended to co-occur in the approximately 110 validation repertoires was found in a later analysis. The study designated fewer than 200 TCR beta chains cytomegalovirus-associated. Most TCR sequences were seen very rarely across donors, but some public TCRs occurred in many.

J was trimmed by 5 bases and V by 4 bases; bases with no gene match: 2. Germline values: CDR1 MGHRA, CDR2 YSYEKL. This CDR3 contains 14 residues. Using immunoSEQ multiplex PCR, the repertoire was profiled, and TCRdb retains in-frame clones only, with some absent. This sample has some 330,000 clones, with 80% to 90% found just once. This clonotype was sampled from a woman aged 18-35 years in good health and CMV-seronegative. This chain connects TRBV4-1 to TRBJ2-7, with 13 bases matching TRBD2. Sequencing was performed on PBMCs. DNA of the CDR3: TGCGCCAGCAGCCGGACTAGCGGGGGCGACGAGCAGTACTTC. Translating gives CASSRTSGGDEQYF.